This TCR beta chain was obtained from a study of T cell responses to AZD1222 COVID-19 vaccine. Study in general: Recipients boosted at about 4 weeks or about 12 weeks are pooled. Study-level findings and limits: At baseline, just a handful of AZD1222 recipients tested seropositive. None of the repertoires were sampled until the peak T cell response had passed. Clonal diversity was possibly underestimated, and white British individuals and females predominated among donors.

CDR3 length: 15 amino acids. V trimming: 4 bases; J trimming: 4 bases; junction bases outside the gene matches: 6. From germline, CDR1 is SGHRS and CDR2 YFSETQ. A note on this clone: What it binds is not known.

Produced via immunoSEQ multiplex PCR; TCRdb's table is partial and in-frame only. The sample lists some 120,000 clones, about 90% seen once, with roughly 7.4% in the top ten. J is TRBJ2-1 and V is TRBV5-1; TRBD1 matches at 9 bases. The sequencing here drew on peripheral blood, taken on day 0 of AZD1222 vaccination. The source of this sequence is an adult in good health. Here the CDR3 DNA reads TGCGCCAGCAGCCTTCGGGACAGGGCGTACAATGAGCAGTTCTTC. As protein: CASSLRDRAYNEQFF.